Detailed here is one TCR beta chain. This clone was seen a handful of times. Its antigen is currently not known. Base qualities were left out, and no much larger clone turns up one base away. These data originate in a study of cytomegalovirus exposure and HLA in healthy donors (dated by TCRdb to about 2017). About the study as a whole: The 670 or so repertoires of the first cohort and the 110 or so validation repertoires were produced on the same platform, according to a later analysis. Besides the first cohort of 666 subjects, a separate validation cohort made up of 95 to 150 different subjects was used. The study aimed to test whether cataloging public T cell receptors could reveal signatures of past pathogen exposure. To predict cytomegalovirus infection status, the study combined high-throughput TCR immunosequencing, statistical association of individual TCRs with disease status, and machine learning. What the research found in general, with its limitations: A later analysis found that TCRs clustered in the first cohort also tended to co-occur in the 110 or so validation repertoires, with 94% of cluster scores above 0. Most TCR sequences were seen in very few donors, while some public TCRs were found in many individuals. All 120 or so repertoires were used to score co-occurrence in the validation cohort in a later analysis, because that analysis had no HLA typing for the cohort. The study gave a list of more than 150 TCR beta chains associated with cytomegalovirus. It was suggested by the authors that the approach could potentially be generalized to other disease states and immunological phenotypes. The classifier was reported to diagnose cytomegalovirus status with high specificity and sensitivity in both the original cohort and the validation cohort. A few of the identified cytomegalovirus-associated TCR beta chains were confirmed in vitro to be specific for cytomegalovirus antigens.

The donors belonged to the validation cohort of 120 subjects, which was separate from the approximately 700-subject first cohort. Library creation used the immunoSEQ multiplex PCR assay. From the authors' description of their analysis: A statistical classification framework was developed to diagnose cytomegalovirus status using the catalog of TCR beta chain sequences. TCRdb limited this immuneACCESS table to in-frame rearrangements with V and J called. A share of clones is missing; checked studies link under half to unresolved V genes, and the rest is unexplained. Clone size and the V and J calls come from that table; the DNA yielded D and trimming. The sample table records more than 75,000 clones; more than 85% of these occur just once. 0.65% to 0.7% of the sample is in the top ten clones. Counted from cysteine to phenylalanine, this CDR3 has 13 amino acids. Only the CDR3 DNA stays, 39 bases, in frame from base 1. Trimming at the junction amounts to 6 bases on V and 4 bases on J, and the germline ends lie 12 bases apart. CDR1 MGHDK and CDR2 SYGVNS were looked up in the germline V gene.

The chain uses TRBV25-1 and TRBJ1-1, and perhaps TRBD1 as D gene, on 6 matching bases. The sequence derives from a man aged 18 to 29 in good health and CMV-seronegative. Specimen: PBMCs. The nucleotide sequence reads TGTGCCAGCAGCGCACAGGGACCCACTGAAGCTTTCTTT. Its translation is CASSAQGPTEAFF.